Sequencing of this T cell receptor (beta chain) was carried out in a study of T cell repertoires and HLA-DP antigens. A word on this clone: What it recognizes is unknown.

The table came from immunoSEQ multiplex PCR; TCRdb's copy has only in-frame clones and leaves some out. The sample yields over 60,000 clones, just under 80% seen once. The sample taken for sequencing was CD4+ T cells from PBMCs. The sequence derives from a man between 60 and 75 years old in good health and CMV-seronegative.

In DNA, the CDR3 is TGTGCCAGTAGTCCCCGGGGGTGGGGCACAGATACGCAGTATTTT. Amino acids: CASSPRGWGTDTQYF. This chain links TRBV19 with TRBJ2-3, with D tentatively TRBD2 (6 bases). The CDR3 runs to 15 residues. V shed 5 bases and J shed 1 base, with 13 bases lying between them. Germline V lookup: CDR1 LNHDA, CDR2 SQIVND (reference sequence).